The source of this T cell receptor beta chain is a study of T cell responses to AZD1222 COVID-19 vaccine. Points from the study as a whole: Among spike-specific TCRs, nearly half reportedly target unmutated variant regions. Sampling captured repertoires only after the peak T cell response. Clonal diversity may have been underestimated in mostly white British donors.

TCRdb's copy holds only in-frame clones and misses some; the assay was immunoSEQ multiplex PCR. Here the sample spans under 150,000 clones, around nine tenths being singletons. Looked up from germline, CDR1 is SGHNT and CDR2 is YYREEE (reference sequence). This CDR3 spans 17 amino acids. Trimming pared 1 base from V and 1 base from J, leaving 15 bases between. As concerns this clone: Its specificity is unknown.

Combined were second doses at about 4 or about 12 weeks. The V and J genes are TRBV5-4 and TRBJ2-4; D perhaps matches TRBD1 (6 bases). This clonotype originated in an adult who received the AZD1222 COVID-19 vaccine. Sample: peripheral blood, taken 28 days after the second AZD1222 dose. The CDR3 DNA is TGTGCCAGCAGCTTGAAACAGGGCTCGGATGCCAAAAACATTCAGTACTTC. This sequence encodes CASSLKQGSDAKNIQYF.